The 19 T cell receptor beta chains in this list originate from one sample, sequenced in a study of cytomegalovirus exposure and HLA in healthy donors (dated by TCRdb to 2015 to 2018). The library was built by means of the immunoSEQ multiplex PCR assay. For the multiplex PCR, a mixture combining 60 forward primers for TCR Vbeta segments and 13 reverse primers for TCR Jbeta segments was used. Entries here come from immuneACCESS through TCRdb and include only in-frame sequences with V and J called. Some clones fail to appear in such tables; in the studies checked, an unresolved V gene covers under half of the shortfall, and the cause of the remainder is unknown. A total of about 150,000 clones appear in this sample, about 85% of them only once. 7.7% of the sample belongs to the ten largest clones. Input material: PBMCs. Receptor source: a man between 25 and 39 years old in good health and CMV-seropositive.

The J gene is TRBJ2-7, the V gene TRBV6-1; 8 nucleotides line up with TRBD1. V lost 1 base and J lost 2; bases outside the gene matches: 4. Germline CDR1 and CDR2: MNHNS and SASEGT. This CDR3 region has 15 residues. The CDR3 region has the DNA TGTGCCAGCAGTGAAGGGGCAGGGGGCACCTACGAGCAGTACTTC. It is translated as CASSEGAGGTYEQYF.

The J gene is TRBJ2-3, the V gene TRBV4-1; no clear D. The germline V gene has CDR1 MGHRA and CDR2 YSYEKL. The CDR3 loop spans 13 amino acids. V lost 1 base and J lost 5, with 7 bases in between. This chain's CDR3 is CASSQATGDTQYF. CDR3 DNA: TGCGCCAGCAGCCAAGCGACTGGAGATACGCAGTATTTT.

V usage is TRBV28 and J usage is TRBJ1-1; 9 bases agree with TRBD1. The length of the CDR3 is 15 residues. CDR1 is MDHEN, CDR2 SYDVKM, per germline. V gave up 0 bases and J gave up 4 bases; unmatched junction bases: 3. The CDR3 loop is CASSLWTGGLTEAFF. CDR3 nucleotides: TGTGCCAGCAGTTTATGGACAGGGGGGCTCACTGAAGCTTTCTTT. Looking up the rest from reference TRBV28 and TRBJ1-1 gives the full variable domain: DVKVTQSSRYLVKRTGEKVFLECVQDMDHENMFWYRQDPGLGLRLIYFSYDVKMKEKGDIPEGYSVSREKKERFSLILESASTNQTSMYLCASSLWTGGLTEAFFGQGTRLTVV.

The chain links TRBV9 to TRBJ1-1; D call uncertain. Per germline, CDR1 SGDLS and CDR2 YYNGEE. V was clipped by 3 bases and J by 2 bases, with 11 bases between them. This CDR3 comprises 14 residues. CDR3 protein: CASSAWASNTEAFF. In DNA, the CDR3 is TGTGCCAGCAGCGCATGGGCAAGTAACACTGAAGCTTTCTTT.

This chain joins TRBV27 and TRBJ1-1; TRBD1 is a possible D gene (6 bases). The CDR3 runs to 14 residues. Trimming stripped 6 bases from V and 4 bases from J, with 15 bases between. Germline CDR1 MNHEY, CDR2 SMNVEV (reference sequence). The CDR3 protein is CASSLQGSGTEAFF. The CDR3, as DNA: TGTGCCAGCAGCCTCCAGGGGTCGGGCACTGAAGCTTTCTTT.

This clone was recorded only once. V usage is TRBV7-2 and J usage is TRBJ2-1, with TRBD1 matching 7 bases. Germline assignment: CDR1 SGHTA and CDR2 FQGNSA. The CDR3 spans 15 residues. V shed 1 base, J shed 5 bases, and the junction held 5 bases outside the gene matches. CDR3 nucleotide sequence: TGTGCCAGCAGCTTAGTGAGGGGGCAGCACAATGAGCAGTTCTTC. It is translated as CASSLVRGQHNEQFF.

The CDR3 protein is CASSLTGGMDYGYTF. The CDR3 DNA sequence: TGCGCCAGCAGCTTAACAGGGGGCATGGACTATGGCTACACCTTC. V is TRBV5-1 and J is TRBJ1-2; 9 bases are shared with TRBD1. CDR3 length equals 15 residues. The trim removed 2 bases at V and 3 bases at J, leaving 5 bases unmatched. The V gene's germline CDR1 is SGHRS and CDR2 YFSETQ.

The rearrangement uses TRBV27 and TRBJ1-2; TRBD1 matches 8 bases. The length of the CDR3 is 14 residues. Germline-derived CDR1 and CDR2 are MNHEY and SMNVEV (reference sequence). Losses at the gene ends were 3 bases for V and 4 bases for J; bases not matched to a gene: 4. CDR3 region: CASSFTGGVYGYTF. For the CDR3, the DNA is TGTGCCAGCAGTTTTACAGGGGGGGTCTATGGCTACACCTTC.

The rearrangement joins TRBV27 to TRBJ2-5; D ambiguous. The CDR3 has 17 amino acids. V lost 4 bases and J 1 base, leaving 19 bases between the germline ends. Germline CDR1 MNHEY, CDR2 SMNVEV (reference sequence). The CDR3 DNA follows: TGTGCCAGCAGTTCCGTAAGGAGCACCTACCCCCAAGAGACCCAGTACTTC. It is translated as CASSSVRSTYPQETQYF.

The V gene is TRBV30, the J gene TRBJ2-6; 8 nucleotides line up with TRBD1. Germline values: CDR1 GTSNPN, CDR2 SVGIG (reference sequence). The CDR3 is 13 amino acids. The CDR3 reads CATGGSGANVLTF. CDR3 bases: TGTGCTACAGGGGGCTCTGGGGCCAACGTCCTGACTTTC.

This clone is a singleton in its sample. The J gene is TRBJ2-3, the V gene TRBV5-1, with D possibly matching TRBD2 (6 bases). The V gene's germline CDR1 is SGHRS and CDR2 YFSETQ. This CDR3 has 13 residues. Trimming stripped 2 bases from V and 6 bases from J, with 10 bases between. CDR3 loop: CASSFRGSDTQYF. The CDR3 DNA sequence: TGCGCCAGCAGCTTCCGGGGGTCTGATACGCAGTATTTT.

The chain is built from TRBV11-2 and TRBJ2-5; 8 bases fit TRBD1. V lost 8 bases and J lost 4; bases outside the gene matches: 9. This CDR3 spans 14 amino acids. CDR1 SGHAT and CDR2 FQNNGV come from the germline V gene. CDR3 protein: CASLHRGFGETQYF. CDR3 DNA sequence: TGTGCCAGCTTGCACAGGGGGTTTGGAGAGACCCAGTACTTC.

The gene calls are TRBV10-2 and TRBJ2-1; D might be TRBD1 (5 bases). The CDR3 is 15 amino acids. The V gene lost 3 bases and the J gene lost 4 bases, with 13 bases spanning the gap. Germline CDR1 reads WSHSY; CDR2 reads SAAADI. In DNA form, the CDR3 reads TGCGCCAGCAGTGAACAGGCTTCGTCTTACAATGAGCAGTTCTTC. This codes for CASSEQASSYNEQFF.

The gene calls are TRBV2 and TRBJ1-5; D ambiguous. Deletions cut 10 bases from V and 0 bases from J, with 13 bases between. The germline V gene encodes CDR1 SNHLY and CDR2 FYNNEI. There are 14 residues in the CDR3. The CDR3 DNA sequence: TGTGCCACCCAGGTACCTGATAGCAATCAGCCCCAGCATTTT. Translated: CATQVPDSNQPQHF.

This clone occurred a few times. J is TRBJ1-2 and V is TRBV5-1; D is undetermined. The V and J ends lost 2 bases and 2 bases respectively, with 10 bases between them. Germline V lookup: CDR1 SGHRS, CDR2 YFSETQ. There are 14 residues in the CDR3. The CDR3 sequence: CASSLIDYNYGYTF. CDR3 nucleotide sequence: TGCGCCAGCAGCTTAATAGATTACAACTATGGCTACACCTTC.

This clone appeared once. The chain uses TRBV25-1 and TRBJ2-2; D remains unclear. The germline gives CDR1 MGHDK, CDR2 SYGVNS. This CDR3 region has 13 residues. Trimming stripped 3 bases from V and 8 bases from J, with 10 bases between. The CDR3 DNA is TGTGCCAGCAGTGATGGAGCGAGAGGGGAGCTGTTTTTT. Translating gives CASSDGARGELFF.

This chain uses TRBV6-1 with TRBJ2-7; the D gene is possibly TRBD1 (6 bases). Germline lookup yields CDR1 MNHNS and CDR2 SASEGT. CDR3 length equals 13 residues. V gave up 6 bases and J gave up 4 bases, with 13 bases separating them. CDR3 bases: TGTGCCAGCAGCTTGGAAGGGGGTTACGAGCAGTACTTC. The encoded protein is CASSLEGGYEQYF.

V is TRBV7-8 and J is TRBJ1-1, with D unclear. V was pared by 8 bases and J by 3 bases, with 7 bases between. The CDR3 has 11 amino acids. CDR1 is SGHVS and CDR2 is FQNEAQ in the germline V gene. The CDR3 spells CASLRDTEAFF. CDR3 coding DNA: TGTGCCAGCCTCCGGGACACTGAAGCTTTCTTT.

The chain carries TRBV2 and TRBJ1-1; D remains ambiguous. With 3 bases removed from V and 6 bases from J, the gap between germline ends came to 8 bases. Germline V gene data show CDR1 as SNHLY and CDR2 as FYNNEI. CDR3 length: 12 residues. The CDR3, as DNA: TGTGCCAGCAGTGACAGGAATGCTGAAGCTTTCTTT. It yields the protein CASSDRNAEAFF.